Many counts were recorded for the clone carrying this T cell receptor (beta chain). The data are from a study of T cell repertoires in cytomegalovirus infection. For the study at large: Based on public TCR beta signatures, there were indications of CMV infection and of a matching HLA type.

TCRdb passed the reads through MiXCR, listing each CDR3 protein once. Of about 530,000 distinct CDR3 sequences listed, approximately 25% are singletons. Germline CDR1 MDHEN, CDR2 SYDVKM. The germline V and J ends were trimmed by 3 bases and 8 bases, with 8 bases remaining between them. This CDR3 region has 12 residues. Sequences were obtained from PBMCs. The chain employs TRBV28 and TRBJ2-1, with D tentatively TRBD2 (6 bases). The clonotype was recovered from a human donor in good health (CMV status not recorded). Some clones in this sample may be carry-over from other donors' samples. The chain's CDR3 is CASSLASDEQFF. Written as DNA, the CDR3 is TGTGCCAGCAGTTTGGCTAGCGATGAGCAGTTCTTC.